The clone carrying this T cell receptor (beta chain) came up a few times. What it recognizes is unknown. This sample is drawn from a study of response to subunit inactivated influenza vaccine. Study-wide results and caveats: Each seasonal influenza vaccination, the authors suggested, recruits few new T cells.

TCRdb analysed the RT-PCR reads with MiXCR anew, one entry per CDR3 protein. The table shows 500,000 to 750,000 distinct CDR3 sequences, with 13% to 15% occurring only once. Germline-derived CDR1 and CDR2 are MDHEN and SYDVKM. V lost 3 bases to trimming and J lost 6 bases; unmatched junction nucleotides: 7. This CDR3 spans 15 amino acids. The V call is TRBV28, the J call TRBJ2-3; 9 positions match TRBD2. The receptor's source is a man aged 50-60 years who received an inactivated influenza vaccine. Sequenced material: PBMCs from blood, taken 12 days after vaccination. CDR3: CASSFRAGGQDTQYF. The CDR3 DNA reads TGTGCCAGCAGTTTCAGGGCGGGGGGGCAGGATACGCAGTATTTT.